This T cell receptor beta chain was sequenced during a study of blood T cell repertoires in COVID-19. This CDR3 is 10 amino acids long. From germline, CDR1 is DFQATT and CDR2 SNEGSKA (reference sequence). Using immunoSEQ multiplex PCR, the repertoire was profiled, and TCRdb retains in-frame clones only, with some absent. The repertoire holds roughly 85,000 clones, with under 80% as singletons. The chain combines TRBV20-1 with TRBJ2-7; D gene uncertain. The material sequenced was peripheral blood. The source is a human donor in a cohort sampled during active COVID-19. The CDR3 DNA is TGCAGCCCCACCCAGTACGAGCAGTACTTC. Residues: CSPTQYEQYF.